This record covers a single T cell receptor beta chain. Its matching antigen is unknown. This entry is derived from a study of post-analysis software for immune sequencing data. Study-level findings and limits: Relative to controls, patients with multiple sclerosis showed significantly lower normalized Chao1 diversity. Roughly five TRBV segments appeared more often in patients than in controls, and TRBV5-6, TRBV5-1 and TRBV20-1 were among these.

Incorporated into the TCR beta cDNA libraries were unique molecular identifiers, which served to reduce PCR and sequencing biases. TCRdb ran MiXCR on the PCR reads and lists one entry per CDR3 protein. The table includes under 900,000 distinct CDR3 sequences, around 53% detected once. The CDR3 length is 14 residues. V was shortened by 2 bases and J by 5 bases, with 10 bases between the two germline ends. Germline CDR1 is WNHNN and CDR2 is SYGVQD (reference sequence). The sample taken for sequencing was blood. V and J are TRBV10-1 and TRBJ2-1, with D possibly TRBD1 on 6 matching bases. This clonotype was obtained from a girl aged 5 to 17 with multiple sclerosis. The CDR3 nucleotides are TGCGCCAGCAGTGAGCAGGCAGGGGACAATGAGCAGTTCTTC. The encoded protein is CASSEQAGDNEQFF.